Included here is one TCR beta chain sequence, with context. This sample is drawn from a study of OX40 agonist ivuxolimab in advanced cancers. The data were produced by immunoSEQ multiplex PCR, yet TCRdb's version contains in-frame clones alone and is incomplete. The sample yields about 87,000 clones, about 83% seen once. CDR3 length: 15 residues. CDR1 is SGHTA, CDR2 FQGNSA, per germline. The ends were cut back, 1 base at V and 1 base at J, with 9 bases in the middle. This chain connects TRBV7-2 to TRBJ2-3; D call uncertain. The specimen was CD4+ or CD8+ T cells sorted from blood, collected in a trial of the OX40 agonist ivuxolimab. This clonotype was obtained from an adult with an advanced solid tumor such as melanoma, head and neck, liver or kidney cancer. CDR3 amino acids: CASSLDGWGTDTQYF. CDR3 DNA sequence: TGTGCCAGCAGCTTAGACGGTTGGGGCACAGATACGCAGTATTTT.